This T cell receptor (beta chain) came from a study of OX40 agonist ivuxolimab in advanced cancers. The overall study: The dose of intravenous ivuxolimab that patients received every 2 weeks ranged from 0.01 to 10 mg/kg. Partial responses were observed in three patients, of whom one had hepatocellular carcinoma and two had cutaneous melanoma.

The repertoire was sequenced with immunoSEQ multiplex PCR; TCRdb's copy has only in-frame clones and lacks some. The table shows some 45,000 clones, with around 91% occurring only once. The CDR3 has 14 amino acids. The germline gives CDR1 GTSNPN, CDR2 SVGIG (reference sequence). Study conclusions and caveats: Clonal expansion from baseline to week 6 occurred in both CD4+ and CD8+ T cells. Partial responders treated at 0.1-3.0 mg/kg exhibited clonal expansion among the lowest measured.

Turning to this clone: The target antigen is unknown. At one end the junction does not follow the germline gene, possibly because of a read error. At the DNA level, this CDR3 is encoded by other sequences in the same sample as well.

The rearrangement joins TRBV30 to TRBJ1-3; TRBD1 matches at 9 bases. The receptor's source is an adult with an advanced solid tumor such as melanoma, head and neck, liver or kidney cancer. The material sequenced was CD4+ or CD8+ T cells sorted from blood, taken in a trial of the OX40 agonist ivuxolimab. CDR3 nucleotides: TGCGCCTGGAGCGGGACAGGGACTGGAAACACCATATATTTT. Its translation is CAWSGTGTGNTIYF.